The sequence of this T cell receptor (beta chain) was determined in a study of shared clonotypes between healthy human individuals. About the study: Each donor had three CD4 naive, three CD4 memory, two CD8 naive and one CD8 memory plate. Findings and limits, study-wide: Among non-shared clonotypes, generation probabilities were lower than among those shared by all four donors.

Assay: immunoSEQ multiplex PCR; the TCRdb copy retains only in-frame clones and omits some. The sample gives hundreds of thousands of clones, roughly 72% of which show up once; around 1.7% is in the top ten. As for this clone: No antigen is known for it.

The trim removed 2 bases at V and 1 base at J, leaving 4 bases unmatched. CDR1 and CDR2 from the germline V gene are SNHLY and FYNNEI. This CDR3 contains 16 residues. This receptor was taken from a woman in her thirties in good health. The chain combines TRBV2 with TRBJ2-2; 7 bases are shared with TRBD1. Specimen: memory CD4+ T cells sorted from blood. Documented subset: CD45RA-negative fraction. The DNA of the CDR3 is TGTGCCAGCAGTGAATCTGGACAGGAGAACACCGGGGAGCTGTTTTTT. It is translated as CASSESGQENTGELFF. Full variable domain (missing parts from reference TRBV2 and TRBJ2-2): EPEVTQTPSHQVTQMGQEVILRCVPISNHLYFYWYRQILGQKVEFLVSFYNNEISEKSEIFDDQFSVERPDGSNFTLKIRSTKLEDSAMYFCASSESGQENTGELFFGEGSRLTVL.